This is a list of T cell receptor beta chains from one sample in a study of blood T cell repertoires in COVID-19. The method was immunoSEQ multiplex PCR; TCRdb's version includes in-frame clones alone and lacks a portion of them. The repertoire holds approximately 21,000 clones, with about 73% as singletons. Specimen: peripheral blood. The origin of the receptors is a human donor in a cohort sampled during active or convalescent COVID-19. Each CDR3 is given with its conserved first and last residue. Each record gives: V gene, J gene, CDR3 length, CDR3 protein.

V: TRBV14; J: TRBJ2-5; length: 17; CDR3: CASSQVGTSGRGETQYF
V: TRBV3-1/TRBV3-2; J: TRBJ1-2; length: 11; CDR3: CASSQAFGYTF
V: TRBV28; J: TRBJ2-2; length: 16; CDR3: CASSPPTGGFGGELFF
V: TRBV4-2; J: TRBJ1-6; length: 15; CDR3: CASSQEIDRPRILHF
V: TRBV20-1; J: TRBJ2-3; length: 15; CDR3: CSASRQRPSGDTQYF
V: TRBV6-5; J: TRBJ2-3; length: 16; CDR3: CASSYSRTPSTDTQYF
V: TRBV29-1; J: TRBJ1-2; length: 15; CDR3: CSVGAPQGLNYGYTF
V: TRBV6-5; J: TRBJ1-4; length: 15; CDR3: CASRKFGATNEKLFF
V: TRBV4-1; J: TRBJ2-5; length: 13; CDR3: CASSQWSRETQYF
V: TRBV10-3; J: TRBJ1-6; length: 14; CDR3: CAISEDSRGGPLHF
V: TRBV25-1; J: TRBJ1-1; length: 16; CDR3: CASSLRTGEGDTEAFF
V: TRBV9; J: TRBJ2-1; length: 15; CDR3: CASSANTGKSNEQFF
V: TRBV7-9; J: TRBJ2-2; length: 13; CDR3: CASSLGASGELFF
V: TRBV10-3; J: TRBJ2-1; length: 15; CDR3: CASMPGAGTSFEQFF
V: TRBV7-2; J: TRBJ2-7; length: 13; CDR3: CASSPARTYEQYF
V: TRBV10-3; J: TRBJ2-1; length: 16; CDR3: CAISDSSVSSYNEQFF
V: TRBV4-3; J: TRBJ1-3; length: 17; CDR3: CASSLELAGAAGNTIYF
V: TRBV28; J: TRBJ1-4; length: 15; CDR3: CATRTGDRRNEKLFF
V: TRBV6-2/TRBV6-3; J: TRBJ2-7; length: 15; CDR3: CASSYYGTGSYEQYF
V: TRBV7-9; J: TRBJ1-5; length: 16; CDR3: CASSLEWEARSQPQHF
V: TRBV5-1; J: TRBJ2-1; length: 17; CDR3: CASSLMTGIRAQNEQFF
V: TRBV4-1; J: TRBJ1-6; length: 18; CDR3: CASSQEPVTGGYSSPLHF
V: TRBV30; J: TRBJ2-4; length: 15; CDR3: CAWSAEGVAKNIQYF
V: TRBV19; J: TRBJ2-2; length: 15; CDR3: CASSIRQVDTGELFF
V: TRBV10-3; J: TRBJ1-4; length: 15; CDR3: CAISEGRDRDEKLFF
V: TRBV20-1; J: TRBJ2-1; length: 11; CDR3: CSASHGSLKFF
V: TRBV3-1/TRBV3-2; J: TRBJ2-7; length: 16; CDR3: CASSQATATGGYEQYF
V: TRBV4-2; J: TRBJ2-5; length: 16; CDR3: CASSQEGSRVQETQYF